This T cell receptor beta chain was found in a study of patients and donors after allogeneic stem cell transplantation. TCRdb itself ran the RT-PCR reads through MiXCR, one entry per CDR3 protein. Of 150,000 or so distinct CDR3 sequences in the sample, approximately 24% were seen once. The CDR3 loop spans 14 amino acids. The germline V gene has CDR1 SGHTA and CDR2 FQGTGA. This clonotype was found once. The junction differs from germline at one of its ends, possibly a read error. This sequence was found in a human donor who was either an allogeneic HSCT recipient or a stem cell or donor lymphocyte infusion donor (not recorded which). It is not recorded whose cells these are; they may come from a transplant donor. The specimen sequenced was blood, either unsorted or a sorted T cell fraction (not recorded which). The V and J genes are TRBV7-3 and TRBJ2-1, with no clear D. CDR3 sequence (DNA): TGTGCCAGCATCTTAACGGCAGGTTACAATGAGCAGTTCTTC. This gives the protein CASILTAGYNEQFF.